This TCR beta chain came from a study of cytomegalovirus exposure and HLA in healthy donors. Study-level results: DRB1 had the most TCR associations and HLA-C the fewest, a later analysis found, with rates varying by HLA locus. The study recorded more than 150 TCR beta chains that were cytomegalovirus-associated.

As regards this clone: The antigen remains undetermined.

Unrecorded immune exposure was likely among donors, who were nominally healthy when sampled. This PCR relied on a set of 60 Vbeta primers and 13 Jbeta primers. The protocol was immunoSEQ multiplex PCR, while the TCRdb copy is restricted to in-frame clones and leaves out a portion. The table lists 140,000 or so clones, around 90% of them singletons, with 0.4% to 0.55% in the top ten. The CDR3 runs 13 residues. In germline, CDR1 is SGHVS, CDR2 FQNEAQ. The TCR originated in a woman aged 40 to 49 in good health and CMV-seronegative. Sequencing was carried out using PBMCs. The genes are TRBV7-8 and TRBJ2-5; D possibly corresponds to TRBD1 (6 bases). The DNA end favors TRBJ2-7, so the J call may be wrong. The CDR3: CASSSGQIYEQYF. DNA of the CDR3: TGTGCCAGCAGCTCCGGACAGATCTACGAGCAGTACTTC.